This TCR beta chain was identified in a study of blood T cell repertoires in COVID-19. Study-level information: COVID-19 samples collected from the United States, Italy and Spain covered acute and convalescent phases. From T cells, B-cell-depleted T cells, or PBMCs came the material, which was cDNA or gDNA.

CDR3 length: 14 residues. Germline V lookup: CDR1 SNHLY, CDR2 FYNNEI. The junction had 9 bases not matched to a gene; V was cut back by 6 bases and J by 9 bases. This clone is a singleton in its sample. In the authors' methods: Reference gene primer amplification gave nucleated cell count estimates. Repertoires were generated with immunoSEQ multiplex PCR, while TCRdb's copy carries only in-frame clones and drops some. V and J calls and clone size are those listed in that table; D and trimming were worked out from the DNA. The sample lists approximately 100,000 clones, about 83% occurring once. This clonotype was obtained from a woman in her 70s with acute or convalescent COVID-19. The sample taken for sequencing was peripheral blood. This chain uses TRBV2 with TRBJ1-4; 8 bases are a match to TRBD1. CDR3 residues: CASSYEGTGKKLFF. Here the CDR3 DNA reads TGTGCCAGCAGCTATGAAGGGACAGGCAAAAAACTGTTTTTT.